One sample yielded the 31 T cell receptor beta chains listed below, sequenced in a study of T cell responses to AZD1222 COVID-19 vaccine. Libraries were prepared by immunoSEQ multiplex PCR; TCRdb keeps only in-frame clonotypes and omits some of them. The sample shows roughly 120,000 clones, about 88% of them seen only once. Here the sequenced sample was peripheral blood, taken on day 0 of AZD1222 vaccination. The receptors were sampled from an adult in good health.

The rearrangement uses TRBV9 and TRBJ2-2, with D uncertain. Between the trimmed V and J ends, which lost 4 bases and 2 bases, there was a span of 12 bases. Germline CDR1 is SGDLS and CDR2 is YYNGEE. The CDR3 totals 15 residues. In nucleotides, the CDR3 is TGTGCCAGCAGCTACCAGACACCCAACACCGGGGAGCTGTTTTTT. Its translation is CASSYQTPNTGELFF.

V is TRBV6-6 and J is TRBJ2-3; 10 bases agree with TRBD1. V lost 6 bases to trimming and J lost 3 bases; unmatched junction nucleotides: 6. In germline, CDR1 is MNHNY, CDR2 SVGAGI (reference sequence). The CDR3 runs to 15 residues. The CDR3 spells CASRGTGVVTDTQYF. CDR3 nucleotide sequence: TGTGCCAGCAGGGGGACAGGGGTAGTAACAGATACGCAGTATTTT.

The chain combines TRBV29-1 with TRBJ2-7; D is unclear. From germline, CDR1 is SQVTM and CDR2 ANQGSEA. The CDR3 length is 14 residues. With 0 bases removed from V and 2 bases from J, the gap between germline ends came to 11 bases. The CDR3 DNA is TGCAGCGTTGAAGATGAGAGGCGCCCCTACGAGCAGTACTTC. Its translation: CSVEDERRPYEQYF.

The chain uses TRBV5-1 and TRBJ1-4; D not resolved. CDR3 size: 15 residues. CDR1 is SGHRS and CDR2 is YFSETQ in the germline V gene. V lost 0 bases and J 2 bases, leaving 8 bases between the germline ends. The CDR3: CASSLEGGTNEKLFF. The DNA of the CDR3 is TGCGCCAGCAGCTTGGAGGGTGGCACTAATGAAAAACTGTTTTTT.

The gene calls are TRBV9 and TRBJ1-4; D ambiguous. This CDR3 is built from 14 residues. Trimming removed 3 bases from V and 5 bases from J, with 11 bases in between. Germline V gene sequence: CDR1 SGDLS, CDR2 YYNGEE. CDR3 sequence reads: CASSAGGYNEKLFF. DNA of the CDR3: TGTGCCAGCAGCGCCGGAGGCTACAATGAAAAACTGTTTTTT.

The genes are TRBV11-2 and TRBJ1-1; 9 bases are shared with TRBD1. The junction had 10 bases not matched to a gene; V was cut back by 1 base and J by 1 base. Germline V CDR1 and CDR2: SGHAT, FQNNGV. This CDR3 spans 18 amino acids. CDR3 in amino acids: CASSLGGQGRLRNTEAFF. The CDR3 DNA sequence: TGTGCCAGCAGCTTAGGAGGACAGGGGCGGCTAAGGAACACTGAAGCTTTCTTT.

The rearrangement uses TRBV7-2 and TRBJ1-5; 8 positions agree with TRBD1. Looked up from germline, CDR1 is SGHTA and CDR2 is FQGNSA. The CDR3 is 16 amino acids. After removal of 5 bases from V and 5 bases from J, the junction contained 11 bases not matched to a gene. The CDR3 DNA reads as TGTGCCAGCAGCGTTAGGGGGGGGACAGGAGATCAGCCCCAGCATTTT. Residues: CASSVRGGTGDQPQHF.

The chain is built from TRBV7-2 and TRBJ2-1, with TRBD2 matching 9 bases. CDR3 length: 15 residues. In germline, CDR1 is SGHTA, CDR2 FQGNSA. V dropped 1 base and J dropped 6; count of bases not matched to a gene: 4. This CDR3 is CASSLGLAGPNEQFF. In DNA, the CDR3 is TGTGCCAGCAGCTTAGGTCTAGCGGGGCCCAATGAGCAGTTCTTC.

This clone was recorded only once. This chain's CDR3 is CASSLQGAFGYGYTF. CDR3 in DNA: TGTGCCAGCAGTTTACAGGGGGCGTTTGGGTATGGCTACACCTTC. The chain couples TRBV27 to TRBJ1-2; 8 bases map to TRBD1. CDR3 size: 15 residues. Germline-derived CDR1 and CDR2 are MNHEY and SMNVEV (reference sequence). The junction had 7 bases not matched to a gene; V was cut back by 2 bases and J by 5 bases.

This sequence joins TRBV29-1 and TRBJ1-2, with D maybe TRBD1 (5 bases). Germline assignment: CDR1 SQVTM and CDR2 ANQGSEA. Trimming shortened V by 1 base and J by 6 bases, and 15 bases separated the two germline ends. The CDR3 has 14 amino acids. The CDR3 nucleotides are TGCAGCGTTGAAGGAGGGGCAGCTACTCATGGCTACACCTTC. It codes for CSVEGGAATHGYTF.

About this clone: Other DNA variants within this sample encode the same CDR3. The rearrangement links TRBV11-3 to TRBJ2-2; possibly TRBD1 or TRBD2 for D (5 bases each). Trimming removed 6 bases at V and 0 bases at J, with 11 bases between. The CDR3 extends over 15 amino acids. Germline lookup yields CDR1 SGHNT and CDR2 YENEEA. CDR3 region: CASRSGTANTGELFF. CDR3 DNA: TGTGCCAGCAGATCCGGGACGGCGAACACCGGGGAGCTGTTTTTT.

V is TRBV6-5 and J is TRBJ2-7; weak D call: TRBD2 (5 bases). V lost 8 bases to trimming and J lost 2 bases, with 13 bases between them. The CDR3 is 13 amino acids. The germline CDR1 and CDR2 sequences are MNHEY and SVGAGI. The CDR3 spells CASGEDWTYEQYF. As DNA, the CDR3 is TGTGCCAGCGGAGAGGACTGGACCTACGAGCAGTACTTC.

The chain's CDR3 is CASSLWDRSYEQYF. CDR3 nucleotide sequence: TGTGCCAGCAGCTTGTGGGACAGATCCTACGAGCAGTACTTC. The V call is TRBV5-6, the J call TRBJ2-7, with TRBD1 identical over 7 bases. The CDR3 totals 14 residues. J gave up 1 base and V 1 base, and 2 bases lay outside the gene matches. The germline V gene encodes CDR1 SGHDT and CDR2 YYEEEE.

The chain couples TRBV6-1 to TRBJ1-6; D may be TRBD1 (5 bases). There are 14 residues in the CDR3. Trimming took off 2 bases at V and 9 bases at J, with 11 bases between the two ends. Germline V lookup: CDR1 MNHNS, CDR2 SASEGT. CDR3 DNA: TGTGCCAGCAGTGAACGCCAGGGCAGTTCACCCCTCCACTTT. Translating it yields CASSERQGSSPLHF.

This chain joins TRBV6-7 and TRBJ1-4; 7 bases map to TRBD1. TRBV6-7 is identified as an open reading frame with a role that is uncertain. V shed 2 bases and J 2 bases; nucleotides not matched to a gene: 11. The length of the CDR3 is 18 residues. CDR3 DNA sequence: TGTGCCAGCAGTTACCCTTCCTCCGACAGGGCGACTAATGAAAAACTGTTTTTT. Its protein product is CASSYPSSDRATNEKLFF.

A single count supports this clone. This chain joins TRBV18 and TRBJ1-4; D uncertain. Germline-derived CDR1 and CDR2 are KGHSH and LQKENI. CDR3 length: 14 amino acids. V dropped 6 bases and J dropped 6 bases, with 14 bases sitting between them. CDR3 sequence reads: CASSLRAGDEKLFF. The CDR3 DNA reads as TGTGCCAGCTCTCTCCGGGCCGGGGATGAAAAACTGTTTTTT. The full variable domain, in which reference TRBV18 and TRBJ1-4 provide the parts outside the CDR3, is NAGVMQNPRHLVRRRGQEARLRCSPMKGHSHVYWYRQLPEEGLKFMVYLQKENIIDESGMPKERFSAEFPKEGPSILRIQQVVRGDSAAYFCASSLRAGDEKLFFGSGTQLSVL.

The rearrangement links TRBV12-3 or TRBV12-4 to TRBJ2-1; the D is unclear. Trimming removed 2 bases at V and 5 bases at J, with 7 bases between. The CDR3 is 13 amino acids. DNA for the CDR3: TGTGCCAGCAGTTTACACAGAGACAATGAGCAGTTCTTC. Its translation is CASSLHRDNEQFF.

This rearrangement joins TRBV5-8 to TRBJ2-5; D possibly uses TRBD1 or TRBD2 (5 bases each). The CDR3 runs to 13 residues. Trimming took off 9 bases at V and 7 bases at J, with 19 bases between the two ends. Per germline, CDR1 SGHTS and CDR2 YDEGEE. The CDR3 is CATRLLGAGTQYF. The CDR3, as DNA: TGTGCCACTCGTCTCCTCGGGGCCGGGACCCAGTACTTC.

The chain is built from TRBV28 and TRBJ2-2; maybe TRBD1 (5 bases). Trimming removed 4 bases at V and 5 bases at J, with 17 bases between. The CDR3 is 16 residues long. Germline lookup yields CDR1 MDHEN and CDR2 SYDVKM. The CDR3 sequence is CASSSLDTQGTGELFF. In nucleotides, the CDR3 is TGTGCCAGCAGTTCCTTGGACACCCAAGGGACCGGGGAGCTGTTTTTT.

The chain couples TRBV9 to TRBJ1-3; D may be TRBD1 (5 bases). Germline assignment: CDR1 SGDLS and CDR2 YYNGEE. The CDR3 covers 12 residues. Trimming removed 3 bases from V and 6 bases from J, with 7 bases in between. The CDR3 loop is CASSAGPNTIYF. In DNA, the CDR3 is TGTGCCAGCAGCGCGGGACCAAACACCATATATTTT. The variable domain in full, completed from reference TRBV9 and TRBJ1-3, reads DSGVTQTPKHLITATGQRVTLRCSPRSGDLSVYWYQQSLDQGLQFLIQYYNGEERAKGNILERFSAQQFPDLHSELNLSSLELGDSALYFCASSAGPNTIYFGEGSWLTVV.

The chain recombines TRBV7-7 with TRBJ2-2; no definite D call. Per germline, CDR1 SSHAT and CDR2 FNYEAQ (reference sequence). V dropped 4 bases and J dropped 0 bases, with 9 bases sitting between them. This CDR3 is 15 amino acids long. CDR3 sequence (DNA): TGTGCCAGCAGCTCACCACAAACGAACACCGGGGAGCTGTTTTTT. Translated: CASSSPQTNTGELFF.

This chain links TRBV7-8 with TRBJ2-3; D gene ambiguous. Germline values: CDR1 SGHVS, CDR2 FQNEAQ. V shed 3 bases and J shed 14 bases, with 6 bases lying between them. This CDR3 is 9 amino acids long. This CDR3 is CASSFPPYF. The CDR3 coding sequence is TGTGCCAGCAGCTTCCCCCCGTATTTT.

V usage is TRBV6-1 and J usage is TRBJ2-3; tentatively, D is TRBD2 (6 bases). CDR1 and CDR2 (germline): MNHNS, SASEGT. Trimming took 4 bases from V and 2 from J, leaving 10 bases between them. The CDR3 runs 14 residues. This CDR3 is CASSAGLSTDTQYF. DNA of the CDR3: TGTGCCAGCAGTGCGGGACTTTCCACAGATACGCAGTATTTT.

V and J are TRBV10-3 and TRBJ2-2; 7 bases align to TRBD1. Per germline, CDR1 ENHRY and CDR2 SYGVKD. The V gene end was trimmed by 6 bases and the J gene end by 3 bases; junction bases not matched to a gene: 4. The CDR3 has 14 amino acids. The CDR3 region has the DNA TGTGCCATCAGGAGGGGGCCGGACACCGGGGAGCTGTTTTTT. Protein product: CAIRRGPDTGELFF.

This chain links TRBV5-6 with TRBJ1-2, with D possibly being TRBD1 (5 bases). There are 16 residues in the CDR3. Trimming cost V 2 bases and J 8 bases, with 22 bases left between them. The germline gives CDR1 SGHDT, CDR2 YYEEEE. CDR3 in amino acids: CASSFWSRGTTFGYTF. CDR3 coding DNA: TGTGCCAGCAGCTTTTGGTCGAGGGGCACAACTTTCGGCTACACCTTC. The whole variable domain, filled in from reference TRBV5-6 and TRBJ1-2, reads DAGVTQSPTHLIKTRGQQVTLRCSPKSGHDTVSWYQQALGQGPQFIFQYYEEEERQRGNFPDRFSGHQFPNYSSELNVNALLLGDSALYLCASSFWSRGTTFGYTFGSGTRLTVV.

This clone was counted only a few times. CDR3 sequence: CASSSGVGYTF. CDR3 sequence (DNA): TGTGCCAGCAGTTCCGGGGTTGGCTACACCTTC. V gene TRBV12-3 or TRBV12-4 combines with J gene TRBJ1-2; D is ambiguous. The CDR3 consists of 11 residues. Trimming pared 4 bases from V and 7 bases from J, leaving 7 bases between.

The table lists this clone with a count of one. This chain uses TRBV10-2 with TRBJ2-1; 9 bases line up with TRBD2. V lost 7 bases to trimming and J lost 3 bases; unmatched junction nucleotides: 19. The CDR3 is 19 amino acids. CDR1 and CDR2 (germline): WSHSY, SAAADI. CDR3: CASKSASGNHLLFYNEQFF. The CDR3 DNA is TGCGCCAGCAAATCGGCTAGCGGGAACCACCTTCTATTCTACAATGAGCAGTTCTTC.

The chain is built from TRBV30 and TRBJ2-7, with 7 bases aligning to TRBD2. Looked up from germline, CDR1 is GTSNPN and CDR2 is SVGIG (reference sequence). CDR3 size: 12 residues. V trimming: 2 bases; J trimming: 4 bases; junction bases outside the gene matches: 2. CDR3 protein: CAWSREGYEQYF. As DNA, the CDR3 is TGTGCCTGGAGTAGGGAGGGATACGAGCAGTACTTC.

V gene TRBV29-1 combines with J gene TRBJ2-3, with D perhaps given as TRBD1 or TRBD2 (5 bases each). V was clipped by 3 bases and J by 6 bases, with 16 bases between them. In germline, CDR1 is SQVTM, CDR2 ANQGSEA. This CDR3 has 14 residues. CDR3 sequence: CSVEGTAGRDTQYF. DNA of the CDR3: TGCAGCGTTGAGGGGACGGCGGGCCGGGATACGCAGTATTTT.

This chain uses TRBV6-1 with TRBJ2-7; possibly TRBD1 for D (5 bases). This CDR3 is built from 13 residues. Trimming left V 3 bases short and J 2 bases short, with 8 bases between. Germline CDR1 is MNHNS and CDR2 is SASEGT. Here the CDR3 reads CASSEGPTYEQYF. CDR3 nucleotides: TGTGCCAGCAGTGAGGGGCCCACCTACGAGCAGTACTTC.

V gene TRBV30 combines with J gene TRBJ1-1; TRBD1 might be the D (5 bases). CDR1 and CDR2 from the germline V gene are GTSNPN and SVGIG (reference sequence). This CDR3 is built from 14 residues. V was pared by 3 bases and J by 5 bases, with 16 bases between. The CDR3 protein is CAWRLNQGWTEAFF. As DNA, the CDR3 is TGTGCCTGGAGGCTCAATCAGGGTTGGACTGAAGCTTTCTTT.